The present entry profiles one TCR beta chain with its context. Its antigen remains unknown. This specimen comes from a study of T cell repertoires in cytomegalovirus infection. Notes on the study in general: CMV-specific TCR beta clonotypes restricted by HLA-C dominated the ex vivo response.

V lost 0 bases to trimming and J lost 7 bases, with 9 bases between them. From germline, CDR1 is SQVTM and CDR2 ANQGSEA. The CDR3 loop spans 12 amino acids. Via MiXCR, TCRdb re-called the reads, giving one row per CDR3 protein. This table has around 800,000 distinct CDR3 sequences, approximately 32% appearing once. The chain combines TRBV29-1 with TRBJ1-2; D unresolved. The input for sequencing was cultured CD8+ T cells from PBMCs, taken from culture after CMV antigen stimulation. The clonotype comes from a human donor in good health (CMV status not recorded). Some clones in this sample may be carry-over from other donors' samples. The CDR3 nucleotides are TGCAGCGTTGAAGATGAGGGTACTGGCTACACCTTC. This gives the protein CSVEDEGTGYTF.